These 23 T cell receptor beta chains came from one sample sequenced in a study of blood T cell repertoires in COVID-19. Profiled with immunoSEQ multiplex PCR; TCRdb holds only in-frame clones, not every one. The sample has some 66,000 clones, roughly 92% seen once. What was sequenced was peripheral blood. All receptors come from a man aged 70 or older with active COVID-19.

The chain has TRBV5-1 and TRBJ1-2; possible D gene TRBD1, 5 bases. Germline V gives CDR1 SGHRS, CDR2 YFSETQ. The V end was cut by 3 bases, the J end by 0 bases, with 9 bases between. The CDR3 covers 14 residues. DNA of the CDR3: TGCGCCAGCAGCTCAGGGCCAGCTAACTATGGCTACACCTTC. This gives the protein CASSSGPANYGYTF. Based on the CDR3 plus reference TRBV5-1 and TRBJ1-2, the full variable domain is KAGVTQTPRYLIKTRGQQVTLSCSPISGHRSVSWYQQTPGQGLQFLFEYFSETQRNKGNFPGRFSGRQFSNSRSEMNVSTLELGDSALYLCASSSGPANYGYTFGSGTRLTVV.

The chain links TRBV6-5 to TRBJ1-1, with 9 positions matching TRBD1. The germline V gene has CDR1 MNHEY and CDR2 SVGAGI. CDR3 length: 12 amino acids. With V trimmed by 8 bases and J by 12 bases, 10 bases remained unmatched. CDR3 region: CASGQTGGSTFF. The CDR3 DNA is TGTGCCAGCGGGCAGACAGGGGGGTCGACTTTCTTT.

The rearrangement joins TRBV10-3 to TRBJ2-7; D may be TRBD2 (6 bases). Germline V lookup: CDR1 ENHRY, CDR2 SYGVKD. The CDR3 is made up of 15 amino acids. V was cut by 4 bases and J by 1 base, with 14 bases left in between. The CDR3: CAISGHGTSSYEQYF. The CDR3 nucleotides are TGTGCCATCAGTGGGCATGGGACTTCGTCCTACGAGCAGTACTTC.

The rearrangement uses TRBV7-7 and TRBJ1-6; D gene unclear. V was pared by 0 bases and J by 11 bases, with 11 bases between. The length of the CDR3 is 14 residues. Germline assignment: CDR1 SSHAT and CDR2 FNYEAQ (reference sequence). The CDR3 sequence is CASSLAGRGAPLHF. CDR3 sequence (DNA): TGTGCCAGCAGCTTAGCTGGGCGGGGAGCACCCCTCCACTTT.

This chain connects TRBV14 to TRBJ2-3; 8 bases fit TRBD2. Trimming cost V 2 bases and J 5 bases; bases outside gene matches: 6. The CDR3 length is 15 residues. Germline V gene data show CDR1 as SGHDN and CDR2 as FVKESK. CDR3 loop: CASSQSAGGGDTQYF. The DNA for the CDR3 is TGTGCCAGCAGCCAAAGTGCGGGGGGCGGAGATACGCAGTATTTT.

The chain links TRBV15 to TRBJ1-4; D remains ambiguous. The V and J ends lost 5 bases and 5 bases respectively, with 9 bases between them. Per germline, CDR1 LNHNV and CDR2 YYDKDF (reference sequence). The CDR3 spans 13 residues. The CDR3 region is CATSGSRNEKLFF. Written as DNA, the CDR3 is TGTGCCACCAGCGGAAGCAGGAATGAAAAACTGTTTTTT.

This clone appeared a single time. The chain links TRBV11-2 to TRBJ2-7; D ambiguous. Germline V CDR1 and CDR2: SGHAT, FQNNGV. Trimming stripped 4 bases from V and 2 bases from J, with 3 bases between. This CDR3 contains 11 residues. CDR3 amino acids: CASSSTYEQYF. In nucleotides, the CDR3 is TGTGCCAGCAGCTCCACCTACGAGCAGTACTTC.

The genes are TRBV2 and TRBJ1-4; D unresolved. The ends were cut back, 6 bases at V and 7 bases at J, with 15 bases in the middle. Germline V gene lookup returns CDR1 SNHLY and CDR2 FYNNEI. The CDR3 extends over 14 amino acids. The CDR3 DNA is TGTGCCAGCAGCCTTACCGGGAACCCTGAAAAACTGTTTTTT. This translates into CASSLTGNPEKLFF.

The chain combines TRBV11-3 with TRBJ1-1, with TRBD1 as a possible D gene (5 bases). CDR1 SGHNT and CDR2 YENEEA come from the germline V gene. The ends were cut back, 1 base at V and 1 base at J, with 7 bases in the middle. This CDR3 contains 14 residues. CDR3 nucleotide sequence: TGTGCCAGCAGCTTAGGACAGCCGAACACTGAAGCTTTCTTT. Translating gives CASSLGQPNTEAFF.

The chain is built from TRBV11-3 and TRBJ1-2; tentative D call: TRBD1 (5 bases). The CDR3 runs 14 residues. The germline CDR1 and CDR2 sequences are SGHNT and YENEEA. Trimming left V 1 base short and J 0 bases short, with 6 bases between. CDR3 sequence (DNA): TGTGCCAGCAGCTTAGGACAGACTAACTATGGCTACACCTTC. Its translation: CASSLGQTNYGYTF.

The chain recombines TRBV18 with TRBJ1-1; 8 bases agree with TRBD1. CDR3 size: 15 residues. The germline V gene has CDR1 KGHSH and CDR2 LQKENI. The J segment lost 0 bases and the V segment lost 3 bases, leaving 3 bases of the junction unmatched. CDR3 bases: TGTGCCAGCTCACCTGGACAGGGAATGAACACTGAAGCTTTCTTT. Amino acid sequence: CASSPGQGMNTEAFF. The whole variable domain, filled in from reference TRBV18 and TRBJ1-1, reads NAGVMQNPRHLVRRRGQEARLRCSPMKGHSHVYWYRQLPEEGLKFMVYLQKENIIDESGMPKERFSAEFPKEGPSILRIQQVVRGDSAAYFCASSPGQGMNTEAFFGQGTRLTVV.

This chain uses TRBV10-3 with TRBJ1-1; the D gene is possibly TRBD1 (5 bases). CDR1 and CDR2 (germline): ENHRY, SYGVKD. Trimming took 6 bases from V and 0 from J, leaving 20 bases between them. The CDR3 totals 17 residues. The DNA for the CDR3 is TGTGCCATCAGCCTAACAGGCGACCAGGGCATGAACACTGAAGCTTTCTTT. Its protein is CAISLTGDQGMNTEAFF.

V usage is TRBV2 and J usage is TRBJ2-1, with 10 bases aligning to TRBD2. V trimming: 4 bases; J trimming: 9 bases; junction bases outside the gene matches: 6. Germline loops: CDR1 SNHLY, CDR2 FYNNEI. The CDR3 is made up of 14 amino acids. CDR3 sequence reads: CASSVGLAYAEQFF. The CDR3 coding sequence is TGTGCCAGCAGTGTGGGACTAGCGTACGCTGAGCAGTTCTTC.

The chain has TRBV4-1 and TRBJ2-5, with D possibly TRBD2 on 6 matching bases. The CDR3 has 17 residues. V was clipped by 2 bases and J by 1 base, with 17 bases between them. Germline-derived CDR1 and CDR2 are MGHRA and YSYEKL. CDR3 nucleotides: TGCGCCAGCAGCCAACCCCTTCGGCGAGCGGGCCAAGAGACCCAGTACTTC. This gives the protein CASSQPLRRAGQETQYF.

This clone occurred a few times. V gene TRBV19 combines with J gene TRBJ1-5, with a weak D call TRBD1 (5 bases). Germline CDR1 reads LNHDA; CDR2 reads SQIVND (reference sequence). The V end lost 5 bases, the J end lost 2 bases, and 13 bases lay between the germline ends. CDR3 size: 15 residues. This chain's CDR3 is CASSGPGGGNQPQHF. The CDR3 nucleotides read TGTGCCAGTAGTGGCCCGGGGGGTGGCAATCAGCCCCAGCATTTT.

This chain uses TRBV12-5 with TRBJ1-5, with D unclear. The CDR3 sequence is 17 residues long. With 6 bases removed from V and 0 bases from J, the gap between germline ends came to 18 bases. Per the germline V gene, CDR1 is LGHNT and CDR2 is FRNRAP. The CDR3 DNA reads TGTGCTAGTGGCCGATTCCGGGAGCTCAATAGCAATCAGCCCCAGCATTTT. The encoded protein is CASGRFRELNSNQPQHF.

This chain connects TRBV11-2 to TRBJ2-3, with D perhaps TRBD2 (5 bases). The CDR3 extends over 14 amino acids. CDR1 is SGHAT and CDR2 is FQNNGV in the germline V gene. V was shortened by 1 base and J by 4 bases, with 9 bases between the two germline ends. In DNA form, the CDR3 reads TGTGCCAGCAGCTTAGTTCGGGGTGCAGATACGCAGTATTTT. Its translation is CASSLVRGADTQYF.

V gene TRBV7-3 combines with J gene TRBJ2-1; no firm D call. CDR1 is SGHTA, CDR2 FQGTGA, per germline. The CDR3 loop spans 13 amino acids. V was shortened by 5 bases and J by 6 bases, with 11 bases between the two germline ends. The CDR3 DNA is TGTGCCAGCAGCATCACTCTAGTCAATGAGCAGTTCTTC. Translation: CASSITLVNEQFF.

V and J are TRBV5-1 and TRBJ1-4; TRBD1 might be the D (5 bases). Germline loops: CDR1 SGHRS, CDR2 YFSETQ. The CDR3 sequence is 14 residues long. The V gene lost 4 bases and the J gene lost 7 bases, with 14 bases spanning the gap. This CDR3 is CASSLSGTREKLFF. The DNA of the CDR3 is TGCGCCAGCAGCCTCAGCGGGACCCGTGAAAAACTGTTTTTT. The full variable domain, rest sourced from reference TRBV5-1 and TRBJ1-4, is KAGVTQTPRYLIKTRGQQVTLSCSPISGHRSVSWYQQTPGQGLQFLFEYFSETQRNKGNFPGRFSGRQFSNSRSEMNVSTLELGDSALYLCASSLSGTREKLFFGSGTQLSVL.

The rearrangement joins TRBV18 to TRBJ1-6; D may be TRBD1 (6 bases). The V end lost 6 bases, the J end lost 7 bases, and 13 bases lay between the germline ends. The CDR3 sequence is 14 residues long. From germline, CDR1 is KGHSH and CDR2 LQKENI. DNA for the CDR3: TGTGCCAGCTCTGAACAGGGCGGGAATTCACCCCTCCACTTT. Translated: CASSEQGGNSPLHF.

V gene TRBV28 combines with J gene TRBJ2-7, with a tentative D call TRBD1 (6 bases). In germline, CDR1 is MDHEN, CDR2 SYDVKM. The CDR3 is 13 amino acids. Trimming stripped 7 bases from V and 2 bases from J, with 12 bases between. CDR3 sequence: CASNEGQTYEQYV. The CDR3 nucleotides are TGTGCCAGCAACGAAGGACAGACCTACGAGCAGTACGTC.

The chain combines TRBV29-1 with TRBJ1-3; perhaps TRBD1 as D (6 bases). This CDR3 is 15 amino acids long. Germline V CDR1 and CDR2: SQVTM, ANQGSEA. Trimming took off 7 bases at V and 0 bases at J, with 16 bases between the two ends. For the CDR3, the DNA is TGCAGCGGGGTGACAGGATCCGACTCTGGAAACACCATATATTTT. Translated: CSGVTGSDSGNTIYF.

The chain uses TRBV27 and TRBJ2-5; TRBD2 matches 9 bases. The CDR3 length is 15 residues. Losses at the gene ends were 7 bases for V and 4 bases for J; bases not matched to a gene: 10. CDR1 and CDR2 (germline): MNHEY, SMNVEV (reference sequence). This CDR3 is CASKRAGGPVETQYF. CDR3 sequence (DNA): TGTGCCAGCAAAAGGGCGGGGGGGCCTGTAGAGACCCAGTACTTC.